The subject of this entry is one T cell receptor (beta chain). Profiling relied on immunoSEQ multiplex PCR, and the TCRdb table lists in-frame clones only, not all of them. The sample includes roughly 87,000 clones, approximately 89% of them seen just once. Per germline, CDR1 LGHNT and CDR2 FRNRAP. The CDR3 contains 13 residues. The junction had 4 bases not matched to a gene; V was cut back by 3 bases and J by 8 bases. This sample stems from a study of blood T cell repertoires in COVID-19. The wider study: The study drew acute and convalescent COVID-19 samples from the United States, Italy and Spain. PBMCs, B-cell-depleted T cells, or T cells were the source of the cDNA or gDNA that made up the material.

This sequence was found in a man aged 60-69 years with acute or convalescent COVID-19. Sequencing was performed on peripheral blood. The V gene is TRBV12-5, the J gene TRBJ2-1, with TRBD1 identical over 7 bases. This CDR3 is CASGLRTGDEQFF. CDR3 nucleotide sequence: TGTGCTAGTGGTTTAAGGACAGGCGATGAGCAGTTCTTC. The full variable domain, with the rest looked up from reference TRBV12-5 and TRBJ2-1, is DARVTQTPRHKVTEMGQEVTMRCQPILGHNTVFWYRQTMMQGLELLAYFRNRAPLDDSGMPKDRFSAEMPDATLATLKIQPSEPRDSAVYFCASGLRTGDEQFFGPGTRLTVL.